These T cell receptor beta chains were read from a single sample in a study of blood T cell repertoires in COVID-19. TCRdb keeps only in-frame clones here, not all; method: immunoSEQ multiplex PCR. Of 220,000 or so clones in the sample, approximately 80% are singletons; the top ten hold 3% to 3.5%. The sequencing input was PBMCs or T cells enriched from blood (not recorded which). These TCRs come from a woman in her fifties or sixties who had recovered from COVID-19. CDR3s include the opening cysteine and the closing phenylalanine or tryptophan. A D gene is named only where the DNA matches it firmly. Clone size is stated in some rows and not others, as once, few, many or a class when expanded.

DNA	CDR3	V	size	D	J
TGTGCCAGCAGCCGACAGAAAGAGACCCAGTACTTC	CASSRQKETQYF	TRBV6-2/TRBV6-3	.	.	TRBJ2-5
TGTGCCAGCAGCCCCCGCCTAGCGGGAGGAGAGACCCAGTACTTC	CASSPRLAGGETQYF	TRBV16	.	TRBD2	TRBJ2-5
TGTGCCAGCAGCCCAGCGGACGCTAGCTCCTACGAGCAGTACTTC	CASSPADASSYEQYF	TRBV7-9	once	.	TRBJ2-7
TGTGCCAGCAGTGACTCGGGGACAGGGGGCCAAAATTCACCCCTCCACTTT	CASSDSGTGGQNSPLHF	TRBV6-4	.	TRBD1	TRBJ1-6
TGTGCCAGCAGCCGCCCCGGGACAGAATATGGCTACACCTTC	CASSRPGTEYGYTF	TRBV5-5	.	TRBD1	TRBJ1-2
TGTGCCAGCAGTGAACGCGGGGTTGGGGAAAACACCATATATTTT	CASSERGVGENTIYF	TRBV6-1	.	.	TRBJ1-3
TGTGCCAGCAGCTTGGGACAGGAAAACACTGAAGCTTTCTTT	CASSLGQENTEAFF	TRBV7-6	few	TRBD1	TRBJ1-1
TGTGCCAGCAGCCAAGTGAGCGGGGGCGCCGGGGGGGAGCAGTACTTC	CASSQVSGGAGGEQYF	TRBV14	.	TRBD2	TRBJ2-7
TGTGCCAGCAGCTGGGGGGGTACAGCTAACACCGGGGAGCTGTTTTTT	CASSWGGTANTGELFF	TRBV11-3	.	TRBD2	TRBJ2-2
TGTGCCAGCTCACCACCATCTCGGACAGTCTCCTACGAGCAGTACTTC	CASSPPSRTVSYEQYF	TRBV18	.	.	TRBJ2-7
TGTGCCAGCAGCTTCGGAGGCAATGAGCAGTTCTTC	CASSFGGNEQFF	TRBV5-4	.	.	TRBJ2-1
TGTGCCAGCAGCGTAGATCACAGACCCACAGATACGCAGTATTTT	CASSVDHRPTDTQYF	TRBV9	.	.	TRBJ2-3
TGTGCCAGCAGCTTGGGGGCATATAGCAATCAGCCCCAGCATTTT	CASSLGAYSNQPQHF	TRBV7-2	.	.	TRBJ1-5
TGTGCCAGCAGCCCTATACCTCAAGGACAGGAAATTCGGGATCAGCCCCAGCATTTT	CASSPIPQGQEIRDQPQHF	TRBV4-2	.	TRBD1	TRBJ1-5
TGTGCCAGCAGCTCCATTCGTACAGAGAATTCACCCCTCCACTTT	CASSSIRTENSPLHF	TRBV7-9	.	.	TRBJ1-6
TGTGCCAGCAGCCGTAGCGGGGGTCACGAGCAGTACTTC	CASSRSGGHEQYF	TRBV7-8	.	TRBD2	TRBJ2-7
TGTGCCAGCAAGGATACGTTAGCGTACAATGAGCAGTTCTTC	CASKDTLAYNEQFF	TRBV28	.	.	TRBJ2-1
TGTGCCAGCAGCCAAGGACTAGCGGGGAATCAAGAGACCCAGTACTTC	CASSQGLAGNQETQYF	TRBV11-3	.	TRBD2	TRBJ2-5
TGTGCCAGCAGCAGGGACATCAGCAATCAGCCCCAGCATTTT	CASSRDISNQPQHF	TRBV7-9	many	.	TRBJ1-5
TGTGCCAGCAGTGAGCGGCGGCTAGCGTCCTACAATGAGCAGTTCTTC	CASSERRLASYNEQFF	TRBV2	.	.	TRBJ2-1
TGTGCCAGCAGCTTAGCTCCGGACAGGGGGCTTGGCTACACCTTC	CASSLAPDRGLGYTF	TRBV7-2	.	TRBD1	TRBJ1-2
TGTGCCAGCAGTTCCGATGTCGCAGGGGGCACTGAAGCTTTCTTT	CASSSDVAGGTEAFF	TRBV27	.	TRBD1	TRBJ1-1
TGTGCCAGCAGCTCCGGGGGGAGCACTGAAGCTTTCTTT	CASSSGGSTEAFF	TRBV7-9	.	.	TRBJ1-1
TGCGCCAGCAGCCAAGACTGGGCAGGGGGCGGCAATGAGCAGTTCTTC	CASSQDWAGGGNEQFF	TRBV4-3	few	TRBD1	TRBJ2-1
TGCGCCAGCAGCTTGGAGGCAGGGACTAATGAAAAACTGTTTTTT	CASSLEAGTNEKLFF	TRBV5-1	.	.	TRBJ1-4
TGTGCCAGCAGCTCGAGCACAGATACGCAGTATTTT	CASSSSTDTQYF	TRBV9	.	.	TRBJ2-3
TGTGCCAGCAGCTTCCTTAGTCCGAGGGATACGCAGTATTTT	CASSFLSPRDTQYF	TRBV5-4	.	.	TRBJ2-3